Given below is one T cell receptor (beta chain) in context. Its antigen is still unknown. No base qualities exist here, and no much larger clone lies one base off it. The label giving this sample's time point can be read as: baseline before first vaccination. The sample's treatment or condition label, decoded: meningococcal conjugate vaccine given as trial control. The vaccinee samples were drawn from two UK trials, COV001 and COV002, one of which was a single-blind randomized controlled phase 2/3 trial testing AZD1222 (ChAdOx1 nCoV-19) in healthy adults. For TCRbeta chain sequencing, PBMC samples from trial participants were taken at day 0 and at day 28 after the second dose. This entry belongs to a study of T cell responses to AZD1222 COVID-19 vaccine (dated by TCRdb to 2020 to 2022). Regarding the complete study: TCR sequencing covered over 230 trial participants: 200 to 220 given two doses of AZD1222 and 26 given two doses of MenACWY control vaccine. Trial participants were enrolled by age into 18-55, 56-69 and 70-plus year subgroups, with about 150, 27 and 61 TCR-sequenced participants respectively. Results the study describes overall, beyond this receptor: Conclusions about previously exposed vaccinees are limited because only a handful of AZD1222 recipients were SARS-CoV-2 seropositive at baseline. Participants were mostly white British, with more females than males. The authors suggested clonal diversity may have been underestimated. In the small 56-69-year group, the increase in depth fell short of significance, most likely because of low power. Vaccine-associated CD4 TCRs spanned the whole spike protein, with dominant responses in regions 160-218 and 743-854. Because no day 14 peak-response samples were available, the repertoires could be characterized only after the peak T cell response. Spike-specific TCR breadth and depth rose significantly after two AZD1222 doses compared with day 0 and with MenACWY recipients. Epitopes outside the regions mutated in the B.1.351 and B.1.1.7 variants were reportedly recognized by nearly half of the unique spike-specific TCRs.

The CDR3 regions of human TCRbeta chains were analyzed by immunosequencing. In the source study's methods: Repertoire TCRs were matched against a reference library of SARS-CoV-2-specific TCRs generated with the MIRA antigen-specificity platform. Breadth meant the fraction of unique TCRs that were SARS-CoV-2-associated, whereas depth meant the fraction of total T cells that were SARS-CoV-2-associated. Each spike-specific TCR was assigned to its reactive spike region and to a CD4 or CD8 class using the MIRA data. Log10-transformed breadth and depth values were compared by one-way ANOVA with Sidak's multiple comparisons tests. TCRdb re-hosts the immuneACCESS table, in-frame sequences only. Its copies lack some clones; in the studies checked, an unresolved V gene accounts for under half of them, and the cause for the rest is not known. V and J calls and clone size are as listed in that table; D and trimming were resolved from the DNA. The sample has about 78,000 clones on record, around 90% of them singletons. The ten largest account for around 5.1% of the sample.

The TCR was taken from an adult in good health. The specimen comprised peripheral blood, sampled on day 0 of MenACWY control vaccination.

The CDR3 corresponds to CASSLAHSGGQETQYF. DNA sequence: TGCGCCAGCAGCTTGGCGCACAGCGGGGGCCAAGAGACCCAGTACTTC. The rearrangement joined TRBV5-1 to TRBJ2-5, with 8 central nucleotides matching TRBD2. For this chain, trimming is 0 bases at the V end and 1 base at the J end, and the number of junction bases without a gene match is 5. CDR1 is given as SGHRS and CDR2 as YFSETQ, both from the germline V gene. From its cysteine to its phenylalanine, the CDR3 spans 16 amino acids. Left in the record is the CDR3 DNA by itself, 48 bases read in frame from the first base.